The present T cell receptor (beta chain) was sequenced within a study of T cell responses to AZD1222 COVID-19 vaccine. Study-wide results and limits: Baseline antibody screening turned up just five to seven seropositive AZD1222 recipients. There were repertoire samples only from the period after the peak T cell response. Donors skewed white British and female; clonal diversity was possibly underestimated.

Clones were read by immunoSEQ multiplex PCR, and TCRdb kept only the in-frame ones, dropping some. Of about 150,000 clones listed, approximately 87% are singletons. Notes on this clone: Its antigen is not known.

The V gene lost 4 bases and the J gene lost 1 base, with 7 bases spanning the gap. The CDR3 has 13 amino acids. CDR1 and CDR2 from the germline V gene are MGHDK and SYGVNS. The rearrangement joins TRBV25-1 to TRBJ1-2; D uncertain. This clonotype originated in an adult who received the AZD1222 COVID-19 vaccine. Sequenced here: peripheral blood, sampled 28 days after the second AZD1222 dose. The chain's CDR3 is CASSGTVNYGYTF. The CDR3 region has the DNA TGTGCCAGCAGTGGCACGGTTAACTATGGCTACACCTTC.